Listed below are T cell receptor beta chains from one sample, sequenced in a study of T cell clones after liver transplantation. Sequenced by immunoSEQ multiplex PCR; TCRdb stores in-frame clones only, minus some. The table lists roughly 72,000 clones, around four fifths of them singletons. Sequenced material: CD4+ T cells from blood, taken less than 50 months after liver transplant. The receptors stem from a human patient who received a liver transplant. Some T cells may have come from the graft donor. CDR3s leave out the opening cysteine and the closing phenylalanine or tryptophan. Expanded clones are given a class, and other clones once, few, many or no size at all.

CDR3aa: ASSNAKTTDTQY
v_gene: TRBV6-6
abundance: -

CDR3aa: SVASSGGEKLF
v_gene: TRBV29-1
abundance: -

CDR3aa: ASSFGGPGLATNEKLF
v_gene: TRBV27
abundance: -

CDR3aa: ASSLGNSGASEQY
v_gene: TRBV7-3
abundance: -

CDR3aa: ASSPEVLSEAF
v_gene: TRBV2
abundance: -

CDR3aa: ASTNGGTNEKLF
v_gene: TRBV19
abundance: few

CDR3aa: ASSEAGGPFEQF
v_gene: TRBV6-1
abundance: few

CDR3aa: ASSQETGAYEQY
v_gene: TRBV4-3
abundance: -

CDR3aa: ASSGYRGTAGYEQY
v_gene: TRBV6-1
abundance: -

CDR3aa: ASSQDWGAFSGNTIY
v_gene: TRBV4-3
abundance: -

CDR3aa: ASSLAGTGGEEQY
v_gene: TRBV7-2
abundance: once

CDR3aa: ASTGLAGETQY
v_gene: TRBV27
abundance: -

CDR3aa: ASTRQGRNTGELF
v_gene: TRBV6-5
abundance: -

CDR3aa: ASSPRQGRNSPLH
v_gene: TRBV27
abundance: -

CDR3aa: ASTDGGHYEQY
v_gene: TRBV5-1
abundance: once

CDR3aa: ASQGQQETQY
v_gene: TRBV28
abundance: -

CDR3aa: ASSVLSGTSTEAF
v_gene: TRBV9
abundance: -

CDR3aa: ATLTSGRVEY
v_gene: TRBV10-3
abundance: once